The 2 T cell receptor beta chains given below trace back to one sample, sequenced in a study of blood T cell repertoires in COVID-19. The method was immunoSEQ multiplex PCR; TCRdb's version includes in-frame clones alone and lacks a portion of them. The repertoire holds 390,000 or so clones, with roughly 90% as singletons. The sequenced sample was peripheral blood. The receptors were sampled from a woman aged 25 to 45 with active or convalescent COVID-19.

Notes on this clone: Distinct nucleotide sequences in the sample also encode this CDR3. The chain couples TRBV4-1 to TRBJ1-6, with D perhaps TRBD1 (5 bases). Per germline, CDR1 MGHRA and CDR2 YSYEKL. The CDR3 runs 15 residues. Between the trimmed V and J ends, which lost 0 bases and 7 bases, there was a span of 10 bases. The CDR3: CASSQDRGGNSPLHF. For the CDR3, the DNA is TGCGCCAGCAGCCAAGATCGGGGGGGAAATTCACCCCTCCACTTT.

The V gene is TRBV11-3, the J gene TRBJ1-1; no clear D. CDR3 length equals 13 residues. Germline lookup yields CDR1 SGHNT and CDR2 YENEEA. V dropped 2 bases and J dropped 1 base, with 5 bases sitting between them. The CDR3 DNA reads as TGTGCCAGCAGCTTAAACTGGAACACTGAAGCTTTCTTT. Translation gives CASSLNWNTEAFF.